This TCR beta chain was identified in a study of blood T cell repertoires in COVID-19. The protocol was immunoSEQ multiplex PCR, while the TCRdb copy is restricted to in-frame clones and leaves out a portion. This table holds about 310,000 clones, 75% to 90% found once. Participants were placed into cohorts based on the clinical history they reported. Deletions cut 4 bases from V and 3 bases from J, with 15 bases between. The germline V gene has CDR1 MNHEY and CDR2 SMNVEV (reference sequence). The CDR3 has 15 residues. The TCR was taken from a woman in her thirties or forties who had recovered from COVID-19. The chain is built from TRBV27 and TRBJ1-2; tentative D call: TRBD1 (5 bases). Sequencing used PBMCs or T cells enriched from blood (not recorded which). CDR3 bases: TGTGCCAGCAGTTCCCAGGGCGCCAGTTACTATGGCTACACCTTC. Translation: CASSSQGASYYGYTF.